This T cell receptor beta chain was captured in a study of response to subunit inactivated influenza vaccine (dated by TCRdb to 2016 to 2019). As for the study more broadly: To follow how T cells responded to a trivalent subunit inactivated influenza vaccine, the researchers relied on deep quantitative profiling of the T cell receptor repertoire. Results and caveats for the whole study, not just this receptor: The authors suggested that each seasonal influenza vaccination may recruit only a limited number of new T cells.

The library came from RT-PCR. The reads were generated on an Illumina HiSeq 2500. Clones were called with MiXCR by TCRdb after fastp trimmed the public reads at Q25, and only in-frame beta chains were retained. One record per CDR3 amino acid sequence lists the most common genes and DNA. The sample includes hundreds of thousands of distinct CDR3 sequences, with roughly 18% observed a single time. The ten largest clones take up 11% of the sample. This clonotype was recorded many times. Its antigen is still unknown. Base qualities are not recorded, but no much larger clone differs from it by a single base. V is clipped by 5 bases and J by 5 bases, and the sequence between their germline boundaries is 12 bases long. Including cysteine and phenylalanine, the CDR3 has 13 amino acids. Only CDR3 DNA is held: 39 bases, read in frame from base 1.

The chain joins TRBV12-3 or TRBV12-4 to TRBJ1-1; TRBD1 could be the D gene, as 5 bases match. The starting material was PBMCs from blood, obtained approximately 5 days after vaccination. The TCR comes from a man aged 50 to 59 who received an inactivated influenza vaccine. Donor details come from another sample of the same person, matched by shared clones. The encoded CDR3 is CASSPTRVTEAFF. The bases are TGTGCCAGCAGTCCCACCAGGGTTACTGAAGCTTTCTTT.